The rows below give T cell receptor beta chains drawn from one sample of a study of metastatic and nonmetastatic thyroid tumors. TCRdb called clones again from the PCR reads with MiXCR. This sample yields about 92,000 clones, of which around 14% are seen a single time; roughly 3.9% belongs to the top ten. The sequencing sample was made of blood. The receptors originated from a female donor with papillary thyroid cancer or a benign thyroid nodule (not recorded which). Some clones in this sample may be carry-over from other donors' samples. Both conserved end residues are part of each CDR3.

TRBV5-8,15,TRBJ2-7,CASSLRQGGTYEQYF
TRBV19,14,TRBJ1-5,CASSIEGIGQPQHF
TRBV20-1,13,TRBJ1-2,CSALDRDNYGYTF
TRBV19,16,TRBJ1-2,CASGTGTGLSNYGYTF
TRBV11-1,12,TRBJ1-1,CASASDYTEAFF
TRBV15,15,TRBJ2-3,CATSSNLASTDTQYF
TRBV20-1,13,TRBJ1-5,CRLKGTINQPQHF
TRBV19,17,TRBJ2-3,CASSITPGLSGTDTQYF
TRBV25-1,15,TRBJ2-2,CASSHGSGAAGELFF
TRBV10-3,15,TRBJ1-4,CAIIIRDRGHEKLFF
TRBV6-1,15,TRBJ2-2,CAGSSVRPNTGELFF
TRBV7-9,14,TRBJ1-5,CASSLARDLPRGHF
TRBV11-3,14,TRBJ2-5,CASSFERGGWTQYF
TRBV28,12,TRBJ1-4,CASIGGTEKLFF
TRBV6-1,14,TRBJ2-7,CASSPRGEGYEQYF
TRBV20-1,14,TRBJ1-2,CSAARRQENYGYTF
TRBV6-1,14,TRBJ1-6,CASRPPDPNSPLHF
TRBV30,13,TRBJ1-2,CAWEVQGVYGCTF
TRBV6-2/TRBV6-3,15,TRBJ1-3,CASSYSAAGGNTIYF
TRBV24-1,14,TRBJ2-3,CATTPGGSTDTQYF
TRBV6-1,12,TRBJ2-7,CASSLTGNEHYF
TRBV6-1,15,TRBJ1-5,CASTSDRMDNQPQHF
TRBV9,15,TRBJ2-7,CASSPTLGGSYEQYF
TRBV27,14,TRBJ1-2,CASREGGANYGYTF
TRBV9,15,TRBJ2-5,CASSVAVQGSETQYF
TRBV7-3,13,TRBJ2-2,CASSATASGELFF
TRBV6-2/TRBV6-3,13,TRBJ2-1,CASTTAGGNEQFF
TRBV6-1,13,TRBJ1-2,CASSRTGRQGYTF